These T cell receptor beta chains were read from a single sample in a study of shared clonotypes between healthy human individuals. The protocol was immunoSEQ multiplex PCR, while the TCRdb copy is restricted to in-frame clones and leaves out a portion. The sample records around 750,000 clones, roughly 70% being singletons. The material sequenced was memory CD4+ T cells sorted from blood. All receptors derive from a woman in her twenties or thirties in good health. The CDR3 runs from the conserved cysteine through the conserved F or W. D genes are given only for firm matches. Some rows have no size entry. The others give once, few or many, or a class for an expanded clone.

J gene | V gene | clone size | D gene | CDR3 protein | CDR3 DNA
TRBJ2-2 | TRBV5-1 | - | - | CASTDSSGGELFF | TGCGCCAGCACCGACTCGTCGGGCGGGGAGCTGTTTTTT
TRBJ2-5 | TRBV5-6 | - | TRBD2 | CASSSGLAGEGGETQYF | TGTGCCAGCAGCTCGGGACTAGCGGGAGAAGGAGGAGAGACCCAGTACTTC
TRBJ1-2 | TRBV30 | - | - | CAWSVQGSYGYTF | TGTGCCTGGAGTGTACAGGGTAGCTATGGCTACACCTTC
TRBJ2-1 | TRBV7-2 | once | - | CASSLWEGVYNEQFF | TGTGCCAGCAGCTTATGGGAGGGGGTGTACAATGAGCAGTTCTTC
TRBJ2-1 | TRBV5-1 | - | TRBD1 | CASSPQGASSYNEQFF | TGCGCCAGCAGCCCCCAGGGGGCGAGCTCCTACAATGAGCAGTTCTTC
TRBJ2-1 | TRBV9 | - | - | CASSAESPTSTGTYNEQFF | TGTGCCAGCAGCGCTGAGTCCCCCACTTCGACGGGCACCTACAATGAGCAGTTCTTC
TRBJ1-2 | TRBV20-1 | - | - | CSAMTVSGYTF | TGCAGTGCTATGACGGTGTCGGGCTACACCTTC
TRBJ2-5 | TRBV28 | few | TRBD1 | CASSFPGQSETQYF | TGTGCCAGCAGCTTTCCGGGACAGTCAGAGACCCAGTACTTC
TRBJ2-2 | TRBV15 | - | - | CATSSDFNSGRTGELFF | TGTGCCACCAGCAGTGACTTCAACAGCGGGCGGACCGGGGAGCTGTTTTTT
TRBJ1-5 | TRBV18 | - | - | CASSQGSNQPQHF | TGTGCCAGCTCACAAGGGAGCAATCAGCCCCAGCATTTT
TRBJ2-2 | TRBV7-8 | - | TRBD1 | CASSSRTGETGELFF | TGTGCCAGCAGCTCAAGGACAGGGGAAACCGGGGAGCTGTTTTTT
TRBJ1-1 | TRBV19 | once | - | CASRVPLRANTEAFF | TGTGCCAGTAGGGTCCCGCTGCGGGCGAACACTGAAGCTTTCTTT
TRBJ2-7 | TRBV7-9 | many | - | CASSLVAEPYEQYF | TGTGCCAGCAGCTTAGTAGCAGAGCCCTACGAGCAGTACTTC
TRBJ2-5 | TRBV20-1 | many | - | CSASGRETQYF | TGCAGTGCTTCCGGGAGAGAGACCCAGTACTTC
TRBJ1-3 | TRBV7-9 | - | - | CASSPPITGLSGNTIYF | TGTGCCAGCAGCCCACCAATTACAGGGCTCTCTGGAAACACCATATATTTT
TRBJ2-7 | TRBV2 | - | - | CASRADGNYEQYF | TGTGCCAGCAGAGCGGACGGTAACTACGAGCAGTACTTC
TRBJ2-2 | TRBV5-1 | - | TRBD2 | CASSLQRDGVGELFF | TGCGCCAGCAGCTTACAGCGGGACGGAGTCGGGGAGCTGTTTTTT
TRBJ1-4 | TRBV9 | once | TRBD1 | CASSGSTGIYEKLFF | TGTGCCAGCAGCGGCTCGACAGGGATTTATGAAAAACTGTTTTTT
TRBJ2-2 | TRBV27 | - | - | CASSIQVNTGELFF | TGTGCCAGCAGTATACAAGTGAACACCGGGGAGCTGTTTTTT
TRBJ2-7 | TRBV14 | - | TRBD1 | CASSLPGQYLYEQYF | TGTGCCAGCAGTCTTCCGGGACAGTACCTCTACGAGCAGTACTTC
TRBJ1-4 | TRBV15 | few | - | CATSRDRGRSLKLFF | TGTGCCACCAGCAGAGATCGCGGCCGAAGCTTAAAACTGTTTTTT
TRBJ1-1 | TRBV5-1 | - | TRBD1 | CASSDLQGALPAFF | TGCGCCAGCAGCGATTTACAGGGGGCGCTTCCAGCTTTCTTT
TRBJ2-7 | TRBV5-8 | - | - | CASSSSVGGKAPYYGEQYF | TGTGCCAGCAGCTCGTCTGTGGGCGGGAAAGCACCGTACTACGGCGAGCAGTACTTC
TRBJ2-7 | TRBV5-1 | - | TRBD2 | CASSLVPSGSNEQYF | TGCGCCAGCAGCTTGGTACCTAGCGGGAGTAACGAGCAGTACTTC
TRBJ1-5 | TRBV30 | - | - | CAWSVHGQPQHF | TGTGCCTGGAGTGTACATGGTCAGCCCCAGCATTTT
TRBJ2-1 | TRBV19 | - | - | CASSIGGPYNEQFF | TGTGCCAGTAGTATAGGGGGGCCTTACAATGAGCAGTTCTTC
TRBJ2-1 | TRBV10-3 | - | - | CAISRAHLDEQFF | TGTGCCATCAGTAGGGCCCACCTTGATGAGCAGTTCTTC
TRBJ1-1 | TRBV18 | few | - | CASSPPRGPNTEAFF | TGTGCCAGCTCACCCCCCCGTGGTCCGAACACTGAAGCTTTCTTT
TRBJ2-7 | TRBV10-1 | - | TRBD1 | CASSPGDRSSYEQYF | TGCGCCAGCAGCCCTGGGGACAGGAGCTCCTACGAGCAGTACTTC
TRBJ1-1 | TRBV10-3 | - | - | CAISDRGRSNTEAFF | TGTGCCATCAGTGACCGCGGTCGGTCGAACACTGAAGCTTTCTTT
TRBJ2-7 | TRBV7-9 | - | - | CASSFGASHEQYF | TGTGCCAGCAGCTTCGGAGCGTCCCACGAGCAGTACTTC
TRBJ1-2 | TRBV28 | few | - | CASSFIANYGYTF | TGTGCCAGCAGTTTTATCGCTAACTATGGCTACACCTTC
TRBJ2-7 | TRBV7-9 | - | - | CASSLEGFEQYF | TGTGCCAGCAGCTTGGAAGGTTTCGAGCAGTACTTC
TRBJ2-7 | TRBV7-8 | few | - | CASSLTDWASYEQYF | TGTGCCAGCAGCCTAACGGACTGGGCCTCCTACGAGCAGTACTTC
TRBJ2-1 | TRBV6-1 | - | TRBD1 | CASSEQGARRNEQFF | TGTGCCAGCAGTGAACAGGGGGCAAGGCGCAATGAGCAGTTCTTC
TRBJ1-4 | TRBV25-1 | - | TRBD1 | CASTSGTGAGKLFF | TGTGCCAGCACTTCGGGGACAGGGGCGGGAAAACTGTTTTTT
TRBJ2-7 | TRBV5-4 | - | TRBD2 | CASSLPGTSEYEQYF | TGTGCCAGCAGCTTACCCGGGACTAGTGAATACGAGCAGTACTTC
TRBJ2-7 | TRBV7-2 | - | TRBD2 | CASQAGLAEIYEQYF | TGTGCCAGCCAAGCGGGACTAGCGGAAATCTACGAGCAGTACTTC
TRBJ1-2 | TRBV4-1 | many | - | CASSQDLRPGNYGYTF | TGCGCCAGCAGCCAAGATCTTCGACCGGGGAACTATGGCTACACCTTC
TRBJ2-3 | TRBV15 | - | - | CATSAGPPHLTDTQYF | TGTGCCACCAGCGCCGGACCACCTCATCTTACAGATACGCAGTATTTT
TRBJ1-5 | TRBV6-5 | - | TRBD1 | CASRPDRGLGQPQHF | TGTGCCAGCAGGCCGGACAGGGGGCTAGGTCAGCCCCAGCATTTT
TRBJ1-3 | TRBV9 | few | - | CASSVGPDSGNTIYF | TGTGCCAGCAGCGTGGGGCCAGACTCTGGAAACACCATATATTTT
TRBJ2-5 | TRBV7-2 | once | - | CASRGQNQETQYF | TGTGCCAGCAGGGGCCAGAACCAAGAGACCCAGTACTTC
TRBJ2-1 | TRBV11-2 | few | - | CASSDLAHQFF | TGTGCCAGCAGCGACCTAGCCCATCAGTTCTTC
TRBJ2-1 | TRBV19 | - | TRBD2 | CASSILGRANNSEQFF | TGTGCCAGTAGTATACTTGGGAGGGCCAACAATAGTGAGCAGTTCTTC
TRBJ1-4 | TRBV2 | - | - | CASSPRMHEKLFF | TGTGCCAGCAGCCCACGGATGCATGAAAAACTGTTTTTT
TRBJ2-5 | TRBV9 | few | - | CASSVDGRGGETQYF | TGTGCCAGCAGCGTAGACGGGAGAGGGGGTGAGACCCAGTACTTC
TRBJ2-1 | TRBV5-1 | many | - | CASSLTPGTYNEQFF | TGCGCCAGCAGCTTGACGCCCGGGACCTACAATGAGCAGTTCTTC
TRBJ1-5 | TRBV28 | - | - | CASSQGMRNQPQHF | TGTGCCAGCAGCCAAGGGATGCGCAATCAGCCCCAGCATTTT
TRBJ2-1 | TRBV5-8 | few | - | CASSRNEQFF | TGTGCCAGCAGTAGGAATGAGCAGTTCTTC
TRBJ2-7 | TRBV19 | medium-sized | TRBD1 | CASSNSPLDPGQGTYEQYF | TGTGCCAGTAGCAATTCCCCCCTAGACCCGGGACAGGGGACCTACGAGCAGTACTTC
TRBJ1-2 | TRBV2 | few | - | CASGELNYGYTF | TGTGCCAGCGGGGAGTTAAACTATGGCTACACCTTC
TRBJ2-2 | TRBV4-2 | - | - | CASSQDRRLETGELFF | TGTGCCAGCAGCCAAGATCGCAGATTGGAAACCGGGGAGCTGTTTTTT
TRBJ2-7 | TRBV18 | - | TRBD2 | CASSPALAGTDEQYF | TGTGCCAGCTCGCCGGCACTAGCGGGAACCGACGAGCAGTACTTC
TRBJ1-2 | TRBV2 | few | - | CASLSDYGYTF | TGTGCCAGCCTGTCCGACTATGGCTACACCTTC
TRBJ2-2 | TRBV27 | few | - | CASSFQGYTGELFF | TGTGCCAGCAGTTTCCAGGGTTACACCGGGGAGCTGTTTTTT
TRBJ2-7 | TRBV6-1 | many | - | CASSVQSQNYEQYF | TGTGCCAGCAGTGTACAGAGTCAGAACTACGAGCAGTACTTC
TRBJ1-1 | TRBV19 | - | - | CASSIVFREVNTEAFF | TGTGCCAGTAGTATAGTCTTTAGGGAGGTGAACACTGAAGCTTTCTTT
TRBJ1-1 | TRBV9 | - | - | CASSPSGGRGGTEAFF | TGTGCCAGCAGCCCTTCGGGGGGGCGCGGTGGCACTGAAGCTTTCTTT